This entry lists 22 T cell receptor beta chains sequenced from one sample in a study of vaccination and CD4 T cells after COVID-19. The antigens for these receptors are not known. Described treatment: roughly 10-day PBMC culture with coronavirus spike peptide pools or control peptides (ViraFEST assay). The Oncomine TCR Beta short-read assay was applied to DNA of cultured CD4+ T cells. TCRdb itself ran the PCR reads through MiXCR, one entry per CDR3 protein. The sample has fewer than 20,000 distinct CDR3 sequences; approximately 63% are singletons. The sequenced material came from CD4+ T cells from blood, cultured in vitro. Every receptor here comes from a human donor who had recovered from COVID-19.

The chain combines TRBV2 with TRBJ1-1; perhaps TRBD1 as D (5 bases). Looked up from germline, CDR1 is SNHLY and CDR2 is FYNNEI. This CDR3 spans 14 amino acids. The V end was cut by 5 bases, the J end by 1 base, with 11 bases between. This chain's CDR3 is CASSFDGGNTEAFF. The CDR3 DNA reads TGTGCCAGCAGTTTCGACGGGGGGAACACTGAAGCTTTCTTT.

This chain connects TRBV21-1 to TRBJ1-6. TRBV21-1 is a documented pseudogene. The CDR3 loop spans 13 amino acids. The CDR3 region is CASSKVTSSPLHF. The CDR3 bases are TGTGCCAGCAGCAAAGTCACAAGTTCACCCCTCCACTTT.

The rearrangement uses TRBV15 and TRBJ1-4, with unresolved D. The CDR3 is 15 residues long. V was shortened by 1 base and J by 7 bases, with 13 bases between the two germline ends. The germline V gene has CDR1 LNHNV and CDR2 YYDKDF (reference sequence). The CDR3: CATSRGGSNIEKLFF. The CDR3 DNA sequence: TGTGCCACCAGCAGAGGAGGCAGTAATATTGAAAAACTGTTTTTT.

The J gene is TRBJ1-5, the V gene TRBV12-3 or TRBV12-4; D is possibly TRBD1 (5 bases). The CDR3 is 16 amino acids. Trimming pared 4 bases from V and 5 bases from J, leaving 18 bases between. CDR3 sequence (DNA): TGTGCCAGCAGTTCTACCTTCAGGGTAGGGGATCAGCCCCAGCATTTT. Encoded protein: CASSSTFRVGDQPQHF.

This rearrangement joins TRBV20-1 to TRBJ1-3, with no clear D. Germline V gene lookup returns CDR1 DFQATT and CDR2 SNEGSKA (reference sequence). This CDR3 contains 11 residues. CDR3 residues: CSCLSGNTIYF. For the CDR3, the DNA is TGCAGCTGTCTCTCTGGAAACACCATATATTTT.

The rearrangement uses TRBV7-3 and TRBJ1-1; no firm D call. The CDR3 loop spans 12 amino acids. V dropped 4 bases and J dropped 4 bases, with 7 bases sitting between them. Germline CDR1 SGHTA, CDR2 FQGTGA. The CDR3 DNA sequence: TGTGCCAGCAGCTCGCCTGGCACTGAAGCTTTCTTT. Protein: CASSSPGTEAFF.

The rearrangement joins TRBV6-1 to TRBJ1-4, with TRBD1 matching over 8 bases. V was pared by 4 bases and J by 6 bases, with 7 bases of the junction left unmatched. The CDR3 sequence is 15 residues long. Germline V gene data show CDR1 as MNHNS and CDR2 as SASEGT. The CDR3: CASSAQQGVDEKLFF. CDR3 sequence (DNA): TGTGCCAGCAGTGCCCAACAGGGGGTGGATGAAAAACTGTTTTTT.

This clonotype came up once. The genes are TRBV6-1 and TRBJ2-3; D not resolved. V was clipped by 6 bases and J by 9 bases, with 16 bases between them. Germline-derived CDR1 and CDR2 are MNHNS and SASEGT. The length of the CDR3 is 13 residues. CDR3 nucleotide sequence: TGTGCCAGCAGGCCACCTCAGATAGGGACGCAGTATTTT. Translation gives CASRPPQIGTQYF.

The genes are TRBV19 and TRBJ1-6, with D possibly being TRBD1 (6 bases). Germline V CDR1 and CDR2: LNHDA, SQIVND (reference sequence). V was cut by 3 bases and J by 8 bases, with 17 bases left in between. The length of the CDR3 is 16 residues. The CDR3 DNA reads as TGTGCCAGTAGTATCGACGGGACACCTTTTTATTCACCCCTCCACTTT. Residues: CASSIDGTPFYSPLHF.

V and J are TRBV19 and TRBJ2-1; no clear D. Per the germline V gene, CDR1 is LNHDA and CDR2 is SQIVND (reference sequence). V shed 1 base and J shed 10 bases, with 11 bases lying between them. The CDR3 extends over 13 amino acids. The CDR3 nucleotides read TGTGCCAGTAGTATAGGACTCCGGGTCGAGCAGTTCTTC. Translation gives CASSIGLRVEQFF. Full variable domain (missing parts from reference TRBV19 and TRBJ2-1): DGGITQSPKYLFRKEGQNVTLSCEQNLNHDAMYWYRQDPGQGLRLIYYSQIVNDFQKGDIAEGYSVSREKKESFPLTVTSAQKNPTAFYLCASSIGLRVEQFFGPGTRLTVL.

The chain has TRBV30 and TRBJ2-7; D unclear. Germline V gene sequence: CDR1 GTSNPN, CDR2 SVGIG (reference sequence). V was pared by 1 base and J by 6 bases, with 10 bases between. CDR3 length: 12 residues. The CDR3 region has the DNA TGTGCCTGGAGTGCCGCACCAGGCGAGCAGTACTTC. This gives the protein CAWSAAPGEQYF.

A note on this clonotype: Germline is not matched at one junction end, which may reflect a read error. This rearrangement joins TRBV10-1 to TRBJ2-2, with D perhaps matching TRBD1 (5 bases). Germline V gene lookup returns CDR1 WNHNN and CDR2 SYGVQD (reference sequence). This CDR3 contains 13 residues. This CDR3 reads CATSQGSPGELFF. DNA of the CDR3: TGCGCCACCAGTCAGGGTTCTCCCGGGGAGCTGTTTTTT.

The chain carries TRBV10-2 and TRBJ1-6, with D possibly matching TRBD1 (6 bases). This CDR3 has 14 residues. V gave up 5 bases and J gave up 8 bases, with 13 bases separating them. The germline CDR1 and CDR2 sequences are WSHSY and SAAADI. Here the CDR3 reads CASSRRGADSPLHF. The DNA of the CDR3 is TGCGCCAGCAGTCGCAGGGGAGCGGATTCACCCCTCCACTTT.

The table lists this clonotype with a few counts. The chain employs TRBV6-1 and TRBJ1-2; D is perhaps TRBD1 (5 bases). V was cut by 7 bases and J by 1 base, with 13 bases left in between. Germline-derived CDR1 and CDR2 are MNHNS and SASEGT. The CDR3 is 14 amino acids. CDR3 loop: CASTGVSLNYGYTF. CDR3 DNA: TGTGCCAGCACGGGGGTGAGCCTTAACTATGGCTACACCTTC.

This chain joins TRBV7-3 and TRBJ2-2, with unresolved D. V lost 5 bases, J lost 7 bases, and 8 bases lay in between. Looked up from germline, CDR1 is SGHTA and CDR2 is FQGTGA. The CDR3 totals 12 residues. The DNA for the CDR3 is TGTGCCAGCAGCCCTGATTTCGGGGAGCTGTTTTTT. It yields the protein CASSPDFGELFF.

The chain carries TRBV3-1 and TRBJ1-2; D not resolved. The germline V and J ends were trimmed by 4 bases and 0 bases, with 15 bases remaining between them. In germline, CDR1 is LGHDT, CDR2 YNNKEL (reference sequence). CDR3 size: 16 residues. The CDR3 reads CASSPSYIKANYGYTF. The CDR3, as DNA: TGTGCCAGCAGCCCCTCCTACATTAAAGCTAACTATGGCTACACCTTC.

The chain carries TRBV12-3 or TRBV12-4 and TRBJ2-2, with D maybe TRBD2 (6 bases). Trimming took off 7 bases at V and 4 bases at J, with 13 bases between the two ends. There are 14 residues in the CDR3. CDR3 region: CASTIREPTGELFF. The CDR3 DNA reads TGTGCCAGCACCATCCGGGAGCCCACCGGGGAGCTGTTTTTT.

The chain joins TRBV11-2 to TRBJ2-1; 9 bases line up with TRBD1. The CDR3 loop spans 16 amino acids. The germline V gene encodes CDR1 SGHAT and CDR2 FQNNGV. The ends lost 5 bases at V and 3 bases at J; junction bases unmatched: 8. CDR3 DNA sequence: TGTGCCAGCAGCCCCCTGGACAGGGGCATCTACAATGAGCAGTTCTTC. It codes for CASSPLDRGIYNEQFF.

This chain uses TRBV7-2 with TRBJ2-5, with TRBD1 as a possible D gene (6 bases). Trimming pared 2 bases from V and 2 bases from J, leaving 15 bases between. This CDR3 is 16 amino acids long. Germline V gene data show CDR1 as SGHTA and CDR2 as FQGNSA. CDR3 bases: TGTGCCAGCAGCTTAAGAACAGGGAGTTATCAAGAGACCCAGTACTTC. Translating gives CASSLRTGSYQETQYF.

The V call is TRBV7-9, the J call TRBJ1-1, with D tentatively TRBD1 (5 bases). The germline CDR1 and CDR2 sequences are SEHNR and FQNEAQ (reference sequence). V was pared by 5 bases and J by 1 base, with 17 bases between. The CDR3 spans 16 residues. The CDR3 here is CASSHPHGDPNTEAFF. For the CDR3, the DNA is TGTGCCAGCAGCCATCCCCATGGGGACCCGAACACTGAAGCTTTCTTT.

This rearrangement joins TRBV5-4 to TRBJ2-1, with a weak D call TRBD1 (5 bases). In germline, CDR1 is SGHNT, CDR2 YYREEE (reference sequence). The CDR3 extends over 15 amino acids. Trimming left V 2 bases short and J 4 bases short, with 13 bases between. The DNA of the CDR3 is TGTGCCAGCAGCTTTGGGGCTAATGGTTACAATGAGCAGTTCTTC. This gives the protein CASSFGANGYNEQFF.

The chain is built from TRBV29-1 and TRBJ1-6; 7 bases fit TRBD1. This CDR3 region has 14 residues. V shed 5 bases, J shed 8 bases, and the junction held 9 bases outside the gene matches. Germline V gene sequence: CDR1 SQVTM, CDR2 ANQGSEA. The CDR3 nucleotides are TGCAGCGTTTCAACAGGGGAGATGTATTCACCCCTCCACTTT. Translation: CSVSTGEMYSPLHF.